This entry lists 31 T cell receptor beta chains sequenced from one sample in a study of HIV-infected patients and healthy controls. Whole blood was used without fractionation, so all unsorted peripheral T cells were included. 400 to 550 ng RNA was reverse transcribed with alpha and beta constant-region primers. Each of the alpha and beta chains got its own library through chain-specific third strand synthesis with indices. TCRdb fed the 5' RACE reads into MiXCR, producing one record per CDR3 protein. The data contain under 20,000 distinct CDR3 sequences, about a tenth of them singletons. Sequences were obtained from blood. The source of these receptors is an adult in good health.

The V and J genes are TRBV30 and TRBJ2-2, with TRBD1 identical over 8 bases. CDR3 size: 14 residues. In germline, CDR1 is GTSNPN, CDR2 SVGIG (reference sequence). J lost 0 bases, V lost 8 bases, and 5 bases had no gene match. The chain's CDR3 is CARPTGANTGELFF. The CDR3 DNA is TGTGCCCGCCCGACAGGGGCGAACACCGGGGAGCTGTTTTTT.

The chain carries TRBV30 and TRBJ1-2; D may be TRBD1 (5 bases). The length of the CDR3 is 13 residues. CDR1 is GTSNPN and CDR2 is SVGIG in the germline V gene (reference sequence). V lost 3 bases and J lost 4, with 12 bases in between. The CDR3 DNA reads as TGTGCCTGGAGCTGGGGGGAAGGCTATGGCTACACCTTC. The encoded protein is CAWSWGEGYGYTF.

In its sample, this clonotype was seen many times. The rearrangement uses TRBV20-1 and TRBJ2-7; no clear D gene. This CDR3 is 12 amino acids long. Germline assignment: CDR1 DFQATT and CDR2 SNEGSKA (reference sequence). The germline V and J ends were trimmed by 0 bases and 5 bases, with 8 bases remaining between them. The CDR3 loop reads CSARDSPDEQYF. The DNA of the CDR3 is TGCAGTGCTAGAGACTCCCCCGACGAGCAGTACTTC.

V usage is TRBV19 and J usage is TRBJ2-1, with 8 bases lining up with TRBD2. Germline V lookup: CDR1 LNHDA, CDR2 SQIVND (reference sequence). The CDR3 spans 14 residues. The V segment lost 5 bases and the J segment 4 bases; nucleotides outside the gene matches: 4. The CDR3 loop reads CASSRASGYNEQFF. DNA of the CDR3: TGTGCCAGTAGTCGGGCTAGCGGGTACAATGAGCAGTTCTTC.

A word on this clonotype: This sequence may be a read error, since a much larger clone differs from it by one base. The chain recombines TRBV20-1 with TRBJ2-1; no clear D gene. The ends were cut back, 6 bases at V and 14 bases at J, with 20 bases in the middle. The germline V gene encodes CDR1 DFQATT and CDR2 SNEGSKA (reference sequence). This CDR3 region has 12 residues. The CDR3 here is CSAPPTFCLEFF. The CDR3, as DNA: TGCAGTGCGCCCCCTACGTTTTGCCTAGAGTTCTTC.

In its sample, this clonotype was seen many times. This rearrangement joins TRBV19 to TRBJ2-1, with a weak D call TRBD2 (5 bases). The CDR3 loop spans 15 amino acids. The V and J ends lost 6 bases and 0 bases respectively, with 12 bases between them. In germline, CDR1 is LNHDA, CDR2 SQIVND (reference sequence). The CDR3 DNA is TGTGCCAGTAGCCCGGAGGACCTCTCCTACAATGAGCAGTTCTTC. Protein: CASSPEDLSYNEQFF. The whole variable domain, filled in from reference TRBV19 and TRBJ2-1, reads DGGITQSPKYLFRKEGQNVTLSCEQNLNHDAMYWYRQDPGQGLRLIYYSQIVNDFQKGDIAEGYSVSREKKESFPLTVTSAQKNPTAFYLCASSPEDLSYNEQFFGPGTRLTVL.

This chain links TRBV20-1 with TRBJ2-3, with 10 bases matching TRBD2. The CDR3 has 16 amino acids. V was clipped by 3 bases and J by 1 base; unmatched bases: 7. Per germline, CDR1 DFQATT and CDR2 SNEGSKA (reference sequence). The CDR3 sequence: CSASSPSGSGTDTQYF. The CDR3 nucleotides are TGCAGTGCTAGTTCCCCTAGCGGGAGTGGCACAGATACGCAGTATTTT.

As regards this clonotype: A read error may explain this, as a much larger clone is one base away. J is TRBJ2-1 and V is TRBV11-3; 9 nucleotides agree with TRBD1. The CDR3 spans 13 residues. Germline V gene sequence: CDR1 SGHNT, CDR2 YENEEA. In DNA form, the CDR3 reads TGTGCCAGCAGCTCGGACAGGGGCGGCGAGCAGCTCTTC. Its translation: CASSSDRGGEQLF.

This clonotype was counted many times. In DNA form, the CDR3 reads TGTGCCAGCTCACCGCGGAGCAGGGAGGAATATGGCTACACCTTC. Translated: CASSPRSREEYGYTF. The rearrangement links TRBV18 to TRBJ1-2; TRBD1 might be the D (5 bases). The germline V gene encodes CDR1 KGHSH and CDR2 LQKENI. This CDR3 contains 15 residues. V shed 3 bases and J shed 5 bases, with 16 bases lying between them. Filled out from reference TRBV18 and TRBJ1-2, the complete variable domain reads NAGVMQNPRHLVRRRGQEARLRCSPMKGHSHVYWYRQLPEEGLKFMVYLQKENIIDESGMPKERFSAEFPKEGPSILRIQQVVRGDSAAYFCASSPRSREEYGYTFGSGTRLTVV.

This clonotype showed up many times. The V gene is TRBV11-2, the J gene TRBJ2-5; D not certain. This CDR3 spans 12 amino acids. From germline, CDR1 is SGHAT and CDR2 FQNNGV. V lost 5 bases and J lost 5, with 9 bases in between. CDR3 region: CASSATGETQYF. In DNA form, the CDR3 reads TGTGCCAGCAGCGCGACCGGGGAGACCCAGTACTTC.

The CDR3 region has the DNA TGTGCCAGCAGCTTGGAACTAGCGGGGACAGATACGCAGTATTTT. It translates to CASSLELAGTDTQYF. This chain joins TRBV7-2 and TRBJ2-3; 10 bases line up with TRBD2. The ends lost 3 bases at V and 3 bases at J; junction bases unmatched: 3. The CDR3 is 15 residues long. The germline CDR1 and CDR2 sequences are SGHTA and FQGNSA.

The chain is built from TRBV28 and TRBJ2-7, with D possibly TRBD2 on 6 matching bases. CDR3 size: 13 residues. The V and J ends lost 10 bases and 2 bases respectively, with 15 bases between them. Germline V lookup: CDR1 MDHEN, CDR2 SYDVKM. CDR3 amino acids: CATSGGPPYEQYF. The CDR3 DNA follows: TGTGCCACCTCCGGGGGACCCCCCTACGAGCAGTACTTC. Full variable domain (outside the CDR3, taken from reference TRBV28 and TRBJ2-7): DVKVTQSSRYLVKRTGEKVFLECVQDMDHENMFWYRQDPGLGLRLIYFSYDVKMKEKGDIPEGYSVSREKKERFSLILESASTNQTSMYLCATSGGPPYEQYFGPGTRLTVT.

This clonotype was seen a handful of times. The chain has TRBV5-4 and TRBJ2-1; 7 bases agree with TRBD2. V lost 5 bases and J lost 0; bases outside the gene matches: 11. Germline loops: CDR1 SGHNT, CDR2 YYREEE (reference sequence). The CDR3 totals 17 residues. The CDR3 DNA reads as TGTGCCAGCAGTCCCGCCGGCCTAGCGGACTCCTACAATGAGCAGTTCTTC. As protein: CASSPAGLADSYNEQFF. Supplemented by reference TRBV5-4 and TRBJ2-1, the full variable domain reads ETGVTQSPTHLIKTRGQQVTLRCSSQSGHNTVSWYQQALGQGPQFIFQYYREEENGRGNFPPRFSGLQFPNYSSELNVNALELDDSALYLCASSPAGLADSYNEQFFGPGTRLTVL.

This clonotype was observed a handful of times. The chain employs TRBV5-4 and TRBJ1-6; 9 bases line up with TRBD1. CDR3 size: 15 residues. CDR1 and CDR2 from the germline V gene are SGHNT and YYREEE (reference sequence). V dropped 3 bases and J dropped 10; count of bases not matched to a gene: 8. This CDR3 is CASSSKTGGLSPLHF. In nucleotides, the CDR3 is TGTGCCAGCAGCTCAAAGACAGGGGGTCTGTCACCCCTCCACTTT.

This clonotype was detected ten times or more. This chain uses TRBV11-2 with TRBJ1-1; possible D gene TRBD1, 5 bases. Trimming removed 5 bases at V and 1 base at J, with 14 bases between. The CDR3 contains 15 residues. Germline CDR1 reads SGHAT; CDR2 reads FQNNGV. CDR3 in DNA: TGTGCCAGCAGCCAAGGGGCGACACGGAACACTGAAGCTTTCTTT. It specifies CASSQGATRNTEAFF.

This rearrangement joins TRBV6-4 to TRBJ2-3, with 9 positions matching TRBD1. The CDR3 contains 15 residues. Looked up from germline, CDR1 is MRHNA and CDR2 is SNTAGT. V was clipped by 5 bases and J by 0 bases; unmatched bases: 3. The CDR3: CASSPTGGSTDTQYF. The DNA for the CDR3 is TGTGCCAGCAGTCCTACAGGGGGCAGCACAGATACGCAGTATTTT.

This clonotype was detected many times. The chain links TRBV5-5 to TRBJ2-2; D might be TRBD2 (6 bases). The CDR3 length is 17 residues. Germline V gives CDR1 SGHKS, CDR2 YYEKEE (reference sequence). V lost 2 bases, J lost 1 base, and 15 bases lay in between. Written as DNA, the CDR3 is TGTGCCAGCAGCTTAAGGTTCGGCGGGATGAACACCGGGGAGCTGTTTTTT. This sequence encodes CASSLRFGGMNTGELFF.

This clonotype was recorded at least ten times. V is TRBV7-2 and J is TRBJ2-5; 10 bases agree with TRBD2. The CDR3 covers 19 residues. V gave up 2 bases and J gave up 6 bases; unmatched junction bases: 18. Looked up from germline, CDR1 is SGHTA and CDR2 is FQGNSA. The CDR3 DNA reads as TGTGCCAGCAGCTTACCGGGGGTAGCGGGAGGTCCGCTGGGGAAGACCCAGTACTTC. As protein: CASSLPGVAGGPLGKTQYF.

In this sample, this clonotype turned up a few times. This chain uses TRBV12-3 or TRBV12-4 with TRBJ1-1; D is unresolved. This CDR3 is 11 amino acids long. The germline V and J ends were trimmed by 3 bases and 6 bases, with 5 bases remaining between them. The CDR3, as DNA: TGTGCCAGCAGTTTTGGTCCTGAAGCTTTCTTT. It is translated as CASSFGPEAFF.

This clonotype was seen at least ten times. Relative to the germline gene, one junction end is altered; a read error may explain this. This sequence joins TRBV29-1 and TRBJ2-3, with D uncertain. Per germline, CDR1 SQVTM and CDR2 ANQGSEA. The CDR3 length is 12 residues. CDR3 region: CSVEDSTDTQYF. CDR3 in DNA: TGCAGCGTAGAAGACAGCACAGATACGCAGTATTTT.

By frequency in the sample, this clonotype is medium-sized. V gene TRBV4-2 combines with J gene TRBJ2-7; D possibly corresponds to TRBD2 (6 bases). The ends were cut back, 4 bases at V and 2 bases at J, with 15 bases in the middle. The CDR3 is 15 amino acids. Germline-derived CDR1 and CDR2 are LGHNA and YNFKEQ. DNA of the CDR3: TGTGCCAGCAGCCCAGAGGAGGGAACGACCTACGAGCAGTACTTC. Residues: CASSPEEGTTYEQYF.

The chain employs TRBV19 and TRBJ2-3, with a tentative D call TRBD2 (6 bases). Trimming left V 9 bases short and J 0 bases short, with 13 bases between. The CDR3 contains 14 residues. CDR1 is LNHDA, CDR2 SQIVND, per germline (reference sequence). CDR3 in amino acids: CASSAAGSTDTQYF. The CDR3 bases are TGTGCCAGCTCCGCCGCGGGAAGCACAGATACGCAGTATTTT.

This clonotype was seen many times. This chain connects TRBV12-3 or TRBV12-4 to TRBJ2-7; D is possibly TRBD1 (5 bases). The CDR3 extends over 13 amino acids. V was trimmed by 2 bases and J by 6 bases, leaving 11 bases between them. The CDR3, as DNA: TGTGCCAGCAGTTTATACAGGCAGGGCGAGCAGTACTTC. Translating gives CASSLYRQGEQYF.

Judged by abundance, this clonotype is medium-sized. The chain combines TRBV12-3 or TRBV12-4 with TRBJ2-1, with 12 nucleotides matching TRBD2. After removal of 4 bases from V and 10 bases from J, the junction contained 8 bases not matched to a gene. The CDR3 is 15 amino acids. This CDR3 is CASSSTSGSPMEQFF. Written as DNA, the CDR3 is TGTGCCAGCAGTTCGACTAGCGGGAGTCCAATGGAGCAGTTCTTC.

This chain connects TRBV9 to TRBJ2-7, with D tentatively TRBD2 (5 bases). Germline CDR1 and CDR2: SGDLS and YYNGEE. Trimming removed 3 bases from V and 4 bases from J, with 8 bases in between. This CDR3 contains 12 residues. CDR3 sequence (DNA): TGTGCCAGCAGCGGCTCGGGGTACGAGCAGTACTTC. Its protein is CASSGSGYEQYF.

The V call is TRBV6-5, the J call TRBJ1-3; D uncertain. The germline V and J ends were trimmed by 0 bases and 0 bases, with 12 bases remaining between them. The CDR3 contains 17 residues. The germline V gene encodes CDR1 MNHEY and CDR2 SVGAGI. CDR3 nucleotides: TGTGCCAGCAGTTACTCGATGGCTACGGGCTCTGGAAACACCATATATTTT. Translation gives CASSYSMATGSGNTIYF.

The chain recombines TRBV29-1 with TRBJ2-1; no reliable D call. This CDR3 is built from 12 residues. The V gene lost 5 bases and the J gene lost 4 bases, with 9 bases spanning the gap. Germline V gives CDR1 SQVTM, CDR2 ANQGSEA. This chain's CDR3 is CSVSPSYNEQFF. CDR3 bases: TGCAGCGTTTCACCGTCTTACAATGAGCAGTTCTTC.

This clonotype was detected many times. Here the CDR3 reads CASSLNRQINQPQHF. The CDR3, as DNA: TGTGCCAGCAGCTTAAACCGACAGATCAATCAGCCCCAGCATTTT. The chain links TRBV7-2 to TRBJ1-5, with D possibly matching TRBD1 (5 bases). Germline CDR1 is SGHTA and CDR2 is FQGNSA. The CDR3 runs 15 residues. Trimming left V 2 bases short and J 3 bases short, with 11 bases between. Combining the CDR3 with reference TRBV7-2 and TRBJ1-5 gives the whole variable domain GAGVSQSPSNKVTEKGKDVELRCDPISGHTALYWYRQSLGQGLEFLIYFQGNSAPDKSGLPSDRFSAERTGGSVSTLTIQRTQQEDSAVYLCASSLNRQINQPQHFGDGTRLSIL.

This clonotype occurred many times. The rearrangement joins TRBV18 to TRBJ2-7, with 7 bases aligning to TRBD1. Germline trimming cut 2 bases from V and 1 base from J; bases unmatched to any gene: 2. Germline CDR1 reads KGHSH; CDR2 reads LQKENI. The CDR3 covers 14 residues. Here the CDR3 reads CASSPEGQSYEQYF. Written as DNA, the CDR3 is TGTGCCAGCTCACCAGAGGGACAGTCCTACGAGCAGTACTTC.

In this sample, this clonotype turned up many times. The chain joins TRBV20-1 to TRBJ2-3, with 7 bases that match TRBD1. The CDR3 consists of 16 residues. V lost 0 bases, J lost 4 bases, and 10 bases stayed unmatched. The germline gives CDR1 DFQATT, CDR2 SNEGSKA (reference sequence). The CDR3 sequence: CSARDETGTRSDTQYF. In DNA, the CDR3 is TGCAGTGCTAGAGATGAGACAGGGACCCGGTCAGATACGCAGTATTTT.

This chain joins TRBV7-6 and TRBJ2-6, with D tentatively TRBD2 (6 bases). Germline values: CDR1 SGHVS, CDR2 FNYEAQ. The CDR3 extends over 16 amino acids. V was clipped by 5 bases and J by 0 bases, with 11 bases between them. This CDR3 reads CASSGGLHSGANVLTF. The DNA of the CDR3 is TGTGCCAGCAGCGGGGGACTTCACTCTGGGGCCAACGTCCTGACTTTC. The variable domain in full, completed from reference TRBV7-6 and TRBJ2-6, reads GAGVSQSPRYKVTKRGQDVALRCDPISGHVSLYWYRQALGQGPEFLTYFNYEAQQDKSGLPNDRFSAERPEGSISTLTIQRTEQRDSAMYRCASSGGLHSGANVLTFGAGSRLTVL.